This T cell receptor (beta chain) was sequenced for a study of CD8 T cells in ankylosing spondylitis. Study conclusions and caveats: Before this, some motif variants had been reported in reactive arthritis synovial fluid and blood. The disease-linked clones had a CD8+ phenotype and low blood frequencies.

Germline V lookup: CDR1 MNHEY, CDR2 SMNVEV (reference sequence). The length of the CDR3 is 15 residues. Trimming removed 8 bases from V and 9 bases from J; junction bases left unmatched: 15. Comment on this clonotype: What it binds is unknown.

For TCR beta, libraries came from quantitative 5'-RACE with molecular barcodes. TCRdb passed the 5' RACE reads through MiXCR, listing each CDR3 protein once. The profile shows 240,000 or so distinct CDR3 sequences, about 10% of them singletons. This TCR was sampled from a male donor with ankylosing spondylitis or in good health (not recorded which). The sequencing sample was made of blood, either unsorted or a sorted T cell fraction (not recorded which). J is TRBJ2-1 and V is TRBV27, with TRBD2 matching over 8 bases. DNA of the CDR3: TGTGCCAGCGCAAAGACAGTGCGGGAGGCCAGTGAGCAGTTCTTC. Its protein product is CASAKTVREASEQFF.